There are a few counts of the clone carrying this T cell receptor beta chain. These data originate in a study of T-cell reconstitution after alpha-beta-depleted transplantation in children. Germline V gives CDR1 SGHAT, CDR2 FQNNGV. The CDR3 runs to 17 residues. Trimming cost V 1 base and J 4 bases, with 19 bases left between them. Preparation of the TCRbeta library involved a method that used unique molecular identifiers. MiXCR, run by TCRdb on the PCR reads, gives a single entry per CDR3 protein. The data hold around 670,000 distinct CDR3 sequences, with around 14% observed a single time. The sequence derives from a girl aged 2 to 10 with congenital amegakaryocytic thrombocytopenia, due to receive a stem cell transplant. The chain carries TRBV11-2 and TRBJ2-5; D tentatively fits TRBD1 or TRBD2 (5 bases each). Sequencing was performed on PBMCs, taken before TCRalphabeta/CD19-depleted stem cell transplant. The CDR3 nucleotides read TGTGCCAGCAGCTTAGTTCTGGTGGCCCATGGGGGAGAGACCCAGTACTTC. Translating gives CASSLVLVAHGGETQYF.